Detailed here is one TCR beta chain. Antigen: not known. The CDR3 consists of 12 residues. Germline V CDR1 and CDR2: SQVTM, ANQGSEA. The V segment lost 6 bases and the J segment 6 bases; nucleotides outside the gene matches: 6. For the second PCR, which ran for about 6 to 11 cycles, a sample-barcoded 5' primer and a J-beta primer mix were used. MiXCR, run by TCRdb on the 5' RACE reads, gives a single entry per CDR3 protein. Here the sample spans roughly 700,000 distinct CDR3 sequences, 20% to 30% being singletons. The sample belongs to a study of blood T cells in healthy people across ages. Regarding the study as a whole: Calculation of diversity from one million T cells yielded estimates considered to be underestimates.

This same sample was also taken into another study, of T cells of mothers and their children. According to that study: It was found that thymic selection shapes TCR recombination output similarly in related and unrelated pairs.

The sequence derives from a boy younger than 18 in good health. The J gene is TRBJ2-5, the V gene TRBV29-1, with 8 bases that match TRBD1. The sample was blood. For the CDR3, the DNA is TGCAGCGTCGCTGACAGGGGCCAGACCCAGTACTTC. Encoded protein: CSVADRGQTQYF.